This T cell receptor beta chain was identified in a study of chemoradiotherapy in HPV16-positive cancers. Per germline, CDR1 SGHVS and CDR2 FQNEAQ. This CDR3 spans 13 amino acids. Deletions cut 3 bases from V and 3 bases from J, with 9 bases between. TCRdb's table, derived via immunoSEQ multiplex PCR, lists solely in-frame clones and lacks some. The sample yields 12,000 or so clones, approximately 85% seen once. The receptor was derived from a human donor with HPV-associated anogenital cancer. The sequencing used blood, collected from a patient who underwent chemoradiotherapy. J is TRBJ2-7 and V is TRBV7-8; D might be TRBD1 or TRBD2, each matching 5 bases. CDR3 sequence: CASSFGTLYEQYF. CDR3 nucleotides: TGTGCCAGCAGCTTCGGGACCCTCTACGAGCAGTACTTC.